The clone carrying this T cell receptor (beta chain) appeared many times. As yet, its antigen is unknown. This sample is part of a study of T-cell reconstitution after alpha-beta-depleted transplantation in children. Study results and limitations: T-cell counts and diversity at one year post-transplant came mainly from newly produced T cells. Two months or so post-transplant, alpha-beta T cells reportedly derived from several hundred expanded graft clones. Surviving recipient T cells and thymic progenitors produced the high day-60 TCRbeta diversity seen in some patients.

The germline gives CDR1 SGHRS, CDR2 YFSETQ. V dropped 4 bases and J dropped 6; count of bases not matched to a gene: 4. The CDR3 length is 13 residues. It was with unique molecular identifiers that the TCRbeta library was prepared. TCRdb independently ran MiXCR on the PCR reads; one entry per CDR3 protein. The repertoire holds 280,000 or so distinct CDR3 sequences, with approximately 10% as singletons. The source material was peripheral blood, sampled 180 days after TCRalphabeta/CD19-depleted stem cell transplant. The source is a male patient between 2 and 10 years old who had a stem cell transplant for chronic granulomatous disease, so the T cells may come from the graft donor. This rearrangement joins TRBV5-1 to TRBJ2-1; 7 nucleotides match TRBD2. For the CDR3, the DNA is TGCGCCAGCAGCGCTGCGGGAGTCAATGAGCAGTTCTTC. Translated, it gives CASSAAGVNEQFF.